Each of the 14 T cell receptor beta chains below was sequenced from the same sample in a study of T cells in Graves' hyperthyroidism and ophthalmopathy. What was amplified from RNA transcripts were TCR beta CDR3 regions. First-round RT-PCR of the TCR CDR3 relied on the HTBI primer set. TCRdb ran MiXCR on the multiplex PCR reads and lists one entry per CDR3 protein. The sample contains about 760,000 distinct CDR3 sequences, about 35% of which appear only once. The material sequenced was blood. These receptors originate from a woman between 35 and 50 years old with Graves' hyperthyroidism.

This clonotype was detected a few times. The chain employs TRBV6-6 and TRBJ2-7; tentative D call: TRBD2 (6 bases). The V gene lost 1 base and the J gene lost 3 bases, with 13 bases spanning the gap. Germline V gives CDR1 MNHNY, CDR2 SVGAGI (reference sequence). The CDR3 has 15 amino acids. DNA of the CDR3: TGTGCCAGCAGTTACTACGCGGGGAACCTCTACGAGCAGTACTTC. It yields the protein CASSYYAGNLYEQYF.

The table lists this clonotype with a few counts. The junction shows a germline mismatch at one end, possibly a read error. The rearrangement uses TRBV5-1 and TRBJ2-7; the D is unclear. Germline CDR1 reads SGHRS; CDR2 reads YFSETQ. This CDR3 has 14 amino acids. CDR3 DNA sequence: TGCGCCAGCGGCTTGGACGGCCACTCCTACGAGCAGTACTTC. As protein: CASGLDGHSYEQYF.

This chain uses TRBV7-9 with TRBJ2-3, with D tentatively TRBD1 or TRBD2 (5 bases each). Trimming pared 4 bases from V and 4 bases from J, leaving 15 bases between. CDR1 is SEHNR and CDR2 is FQNEAQ in the germline V gene (reference sequence). The CDR3 runs to 15 residues. CDR3 region: CASSSGPEYADTQYF. The CDR3 DNA sequence: TGTGCCAGCAGCTCGGGACCGGAGTATGCAGATACGCAGTATTTT.

This clonotype has only a few counts. This sequence joins TRBV12-3 or TRBV12-4 and TRBJ1-5; D call uncertain. This CDR3 has 12 amino acids. Between the trimmed V and J ends, which lost 6 bases and 4 bases, there was a span of 7 bases. The CDR3 DNA reads TGTGCCAGCAGGTCAGTGAATCAGCCCCAGCATTTT. Its translation is CASRSVNQPQHF.

Points on this clonotype: A much larger clone sits a single nucleotide away, making a read error possible. V usage is TRBV6-5 and J usage is TRBJ1-1; no reliable D call. The V gene lost 0 bases and the J gene lost 4 bases, with 3 bases spanning the gap. This CDR3 has 12 residues. Germline V lookup: CDR1 MNHEY, CDR2 SVGAGI. CDR3 protein: CASSYSATEAFF. CDR3 nucleotides: TGTGCCAGCAGTTACTCGGCCACTGAAGCTTTCTTT.

V gene TRBV25-1 combines with J gene TRBJ1-6, with D perhaps TRBD1 (5 bases). Trimming pared 8 bases from V and 5 bases from J, leaving 22 bases between. The CDR3 is made up of 17 amino acids. From germline, CDR1 is MGHDK and CDR2 SYGVNS. This chain's CDR3 is CASSSSRDGTDNSPLHF. The CDR3 DNA is TGTGCCAGCTCCTCCTCGAGGGACGGGACGGATAATTCACCCCTCCACTTT.

This clonotype was detected only a few times. This sequence joins TRBV28 and TRBJ2-7, with 12 bases aligning to TRBD2. There are 17 residues in the CDR3. Germline lookup yields CDR1 MDHEN and CDR2 SYDVKM. With 3 bases clipped from V and 5 bases from J, the junction kept 11 bases outside the gene matches. In DNA, the CDR3 is TGTGCCAGCAGTTTCCCGACTAGCGGGAGAGCAGGGGACGAGCAGTACTTC. Translated, it gives CASSFPTSGRAGDEQYF.

This chain links TRBV7-2 with TRBJ2-7; D unresolved. The CDR3 length is 12 residues. The V gene lost 3 bases and the J gene lost 6 bases, with 9 bases spanning the gap. Germline V gene sequence: CDR1 SGHTA, CDR2 FQGNSA. The DNA of the CDR3 is TGTGCCAGCAGCTTGTTGGCCTGCGAGCAGTACTTC. Translating gives CASSLLACEQYF.

Regarding this clonotype: This clone may be a read error of a much larger clone one base away. In DNA form, the CDR3 reads TGTGCCAGCAGCAAGCAGGTCCAAGAGACCCAGTCCTTC. Its protein product is CASSKQVQETQSF. The V call is TRBV7-8, the J call TRBJ2-5; D gene unclear. The CDR3 runs 13 residues. The germline V gene encodes CDR1 SGHVS and CDR2 FQNEAQ.

The gene calls are TRBV7-2 and TRBJ2-7, with D possibly TRBD1 on 6 matching bases. Germline lookup yields CDR1 SGHTA and CDR2 FQGNSA. Trimming pared 5 bases from V and 0 bases from J, leaving 14 bases between. This CDR3 spans 15 amino acids. For the CDR3, the DNA is TGTGCCAGCAGCCCTGGTGGGGGCGGCTCCTACGAGCAGTACTTC. It translates to CASSPGGGGSYEQYF.

In this sample, this clonotype turned up once. The V and J genes are TRBV20-1 and TRBJ2-7; TRBD1 matches 8 bases. V dropped 6 bases and J dropped 1; count of bases not matched to a gene: 11. The CDR3 is 15 amino acids. CDR1 is DFQATT and CDR2 is SNEGSKA in the germline V gene (reference sequence). The CDR3 spells CSASSRTGPSYEQYF. CDR3 nucleotides: TGCAGTGCCAGTAGTAGGACAGGGCCGTCCTACGAGCAGTACTTC.

This clonotype was seen repeatedly, ten times or more. The rearrangement links TRBV7-9 to TRBJ1-1; a possible D gene is TRBD1 (6 bases). V was trimmed by 2 bases and J by 0 bases, leaving 16 bases between them. Germline V CDR1 and CDR2: SEHNR, FQNEAQ (reference sequence). The CDR3 has 17 residues. As DNA, the CDR3 is TGTGCCAGCAGCTTATACAGGGTGCCTATTCTGAACACTGAAGCTTTCTTT. Its protein is CASSLYRVPILNTEAFF.

This clonotype was recorded at least ten times. This sequence joins TRBV10-3 and TRBJ1-6, with 7 bases identical to TRBD1. This CDR3 spans 12 amino acids. Germline V lookup: CDR1 ENHRY, CDR2 SYGVKD. J lost 8 bases, V lost 9 bases, and 4 bases had no gene match. The CDR3 region has the DNA TGTGCCATTCAGGGGGACCATTCACCCCTCCACTTT. Translated: CAIQGDHSPLHF.

On this clonotype itself: A much larger clone sits a single nucleotide away, making a read error possible. V usage is TRBV10-1 and J usage is TRBJ2-5, with 8 bases that match TRBD1. Per the germline V gene, CDR1 is WNHNN and CDR2 is SYGVQD (reference sequence). The length of the CDR3 is 14 residues. The V segment lost 2 bases and the J segment 3 bases; nucleotides outside the gene matches: 2. The CDR3 loop reads CASSEGGQEETQYF. CDR3 DNA sequence: TGCGCCAGCAGTGAGGGGGGACAGGAAGAGACCCAGTACTTC.